Below, 29 T cell receptor beta chains from the same sample are listed, as sequenced in a study of T cells in women clearing cervical HPV infection. Produced via immunoSEQ multiplex PCR; TCRdb's table is partial and in-frame only. This repertoire includes about 39,000 clones. Sequencing input: blood buffy coat. These receptors were taken from a woman aged 18 to 69 with a cervical HPV16 infection that either progressed to CIN3+ or cleared (not recorded which).

Notes on this clone: The sequence runs out 3 residues before the end of the CDR3; the remainder is reconstructed from the germline J gene. The V call is TRBV12-3 or TRBV12-4, the J call TRBJ1-2; 8 bases line up with TRBD1. The CDR3 extends over 16 amino acids. J was trimmed by 3 bases and V by 6 bases; bases with no gene match: 12. The CDR3 bases that were read are TGTGCCAGCAGCCCCTCCAGTACGACAGGGGACTATGGC. This encodes CASSPSSTTGDYG. The full CDR3 protein is CASSPSSTTGDYGYTF.

Notes on this clone: The CDR3 end falls 3 residues outside the read, so it is completed with the germline J gene. J is TRBJ2-5 and V is TRBV11-2, with a weak D call TRBD2 (5 bases). V lost 7 bases to trimming and J lost 2 bases, with 17 bases between them. Germline V gene data show CDR1 as SGHAT and CDR2 as FQNNGV. This CDR3 spans 15 amino acids. The covered CDR3 bases are TGTGCCAGCACCCCAACGCGGGCAGCACAAGAGACC. It codes for CASTPTRAAQET. The complete CDR3 protein is CASTPTRAAQETQYF.

A note on this clone: The read ends 3 residues shy of where the CDR3 ends; the end is completed using the germline J gene. The chain recombines TRBV5-1 with TRBJ1-6; possibly TRBD1 for D (6 bases). The CDR3 runs 16 residues. V was shortened by 4 bases and J by 5 bases, with 16 bases between the two germline ends. Germline V gene data show CDR1 as SGHRS and CDR2 as YFSETQ. The CDR3 spells CASSLIPDSNNSPLHF. The part of the CDR3 DNA that was read is TGCGCCAGCAGCCTGATACCGGACAGTAATAATTCACCC.

As regards this clone: The read terminates 3 residues before the CDR3 end, so the remaining end is supplied by the germline J gene. V usage is TRBV12-3 or TRBV12-4 and J usage is TRBJ2-1; no clear D. The CDR3 covers 11 residues. V lost 5 bases and J 3 bases, leaving 2 bases between the germline ends. The CDR3 here is CASSLYNEQFF. The part of the CDR3 DNA that was read is TGTGCCAGCAGTCTCTACAATGAG.

In the case of this clone: With the read ending 3 residues before the CDR3 end, the germline J gene is used to fill in that end. J is TRBJ1-1 and V is TRBV7-9; TRBD1 agrees at 8 bases. The germline gives CDR1 SEHNR, CDR2 FQNEAQ (reference sequence). The ends lost 2 bases at V and 6 bases at J; junction bases unmatched: 5. The CDR3 is 14 amino acids. This CDR3 is CASSLLQGAPEAFF. CDR3 DNA (partial): TGTGCCAGCAGCTTACTTCAGGGGGCGCCTGAA.

As regards this clone: Read sequence stops 3 residues before the CDR3 end, and the germline J gene provides the missing end. The V call is TRBV7-9, the J call TRBJ2-1; D gene unclear. Germline lookup yields CDR1 SEHNR and CDR2 FQNEAQ (reference sequence). The CDR3 is made up of 13 amino acids. V shed 3 bases and J shed 7 bases, with 10 bases lying between them. Incomplete CDR3 DNA: TGTGCCAGCAGCTTGGGCTGGGCAAATGAG. Its protein product is CASSLGWANE. The full CDR3 reads CASSLGWANEQFF. The variable domain in full, completed from reference TRBV7-9 and TRBJ2-1, reads DTGVSQNPRHKITKRGQNVTFRCDPISEHNRLYWYRQTLGQGPEFLTYFQNEAQLEKSRLLSDRFSAERPKGSFSTLEIQRTEQGDSAMYLCASSLGWANEQFFGPGTRLTVL.

Worth noting for this clone: From the germline J gene comes the end of the CDR3, since the read stops 3 residues before it. The gene calls are TRBV20-1 and TRBJ2-5, with 14 positions matching TRBD2. The length of the CDR3 is 14 residues. V gave up 3 bases and J gave up 5 bases; unmatched junction bases: 2. Germline assignment: CDR1 DFQATT and CDR2 SNEGSKA (reference sequence). The CDR3 loop reads CSARGLAGVETQYF. The part of the CDR3 DNA that was read is TGCAGTGCTAGGGGACTAGCGGGGGTGGAGACC.

Incomplete CDR3 DNA: TGTGCCAGCTCACCAACCCCTAGCGGGGGGGCCAATGCAGAGACC. Its translation: CASSPTPSGGANAET. The CDR3 as a whole reads CASSPTPSGGANAETQYF. The genes are TRBV18 and TRBJ2-5; 12 positions match TRBD2. The CDR3 goes on 3 residues after the read ends, and that part is filled in from the germline J gene. This CDR3 comprises 18 residues. The V and J ends lost 2 bases and 4 bases, in that order; junction bases with no gene match: 11. Germline V gives CDR1 KGHSH, CDR2 LQKENI.

This clone shows up as medium-sized (0.01 to 0.1%) by frequency. Read data end 3 residues before the CDR3 end; the end is taken from the germline J gene. V usage is TRBV6-1 and J usage is TRBJ2-3; possible D gene TRBD2, 6 bases. The CDR3 has 15 amino acids. Between the trimmed V and J ends, which lost 2 bases and 0 bases, there was a span of 9 bases. Germline V CDR1 and CDR2: MNHNS, SASEGT. The CDR3 loop reads CASSEYAGSTDTQYF. The covered CDR3 bases are TGTGCCAGCAGTGAATACGCGGGGAGCACAGATACG.

The CDR3 region is CSASGAGTKNIQYF. The CDR3 DNA, read in part, is TGCAGTGCTAGTGGAGCGGGGACCAAAAACATT. The rearrangement joins TRBV20-1 to TRBJ2-4, with TRBD2 matching over 7 bases. Sequencing ends 3 residues short of the CDR3 end; the germline J gene provides the rest. CDR1 is DFQATT, CDR2 SNEGSKA, per germline (reference sequence). V lost 3 bases to trimming and J lost 2 bases; unmatched junction nucleotides: 4. The CDR3 is 14 amino acids.

Details on this clone: The read halts 3 residues ahead of the CDR3 end, with the missing end drawn from the germline J gene. The rearrangement links TRBV20-1 to TRBJ2-3; the match to TRBD2 covers 11 bases. The germline V gene encodes CDR1 DFQATT and CDR2 SNEGSKA (reference sequence). CDR3 size: 14 residues. V gave up 0 bases and J gave up 4 bases; unmatched junction bases: 0. The CDR3 reads CSARELAGADTQYF. Incomplete CDR3 DNA: TGCAGTGCTAGAGAACTAGCGGGGGCAGATACG.

On this clone: From the germline J gene comes the end of the CDR3, since the read stops 3 residues before it. V and J are TRBV20-1 and TRBJ1-2; D possibly corresponds to TRBD1 (5 bases). Germline V gene data show CDR1 as DFQATT and CDR2 as SNEGSKA (reference sequence). The V gene lost 1 base and the J gene lost 1 base, with 13 bases spanning the gap. CDR3 length: 15 residues. The CDR3 is CSARVYQGDNYGYTF. The CDR3 bases that were read are TGCAGTGCTAGAGTTTATCAGGGTGATAACTATGGC.

Regarding this clone: The CDR3 is cut off 3 residues early in the read; its end comes from the germline J gene. This chain uses TRBV5-1 with TRBJ2-3; 12 nucleotides line up with TRBD2. The CDR3 has 18 amino acids. V shed 6 bases, J shed 2 bases, and the junction held 13 bases outside the gene matches. The germline V gene encodes CDR1 SGHRS and CDR2 YFSETQ. CDR3: CASNAAVTSGGFTDTQYF. The sequenced part of the CDR3 DNA is TGCGCCAGCAACGCTGCGGTGACTAGCGGGGGATTCACAGATACG.

A remark on this clone: The sequence runs out 3 residues before the end of the CDR3; the remainder is reconstructed from the germline J gene. V gene TRBV6-1 combines with J gene TRBJ1-1; a possible D gene is TRBD1 (5 bases). Per the germline V gene, CDR1 is MNHNS and CDR2 is SASEGT. This CDR3 is 13 amino acids long. Trimming removed 3 bases at V and 4 bases at J, with 9 bases between. The DNA read from the CDR3 is TGTGCCAGCAGTGAGGAGGGGAGCACTGAA. It is translated as CASSEEGSTE. From start to end, the CDR3 is CASSEEGSTEAFF.

A word on this clone: The DNA ends 3 residues before the CDR3 does, and the rest of the CDR3 is filled in from the germline J gene. V usage is TRBV10-1 and J usage is TRBJ2-3; TRBD1 matches 8 bases. Germline CDR1 and CDR2: WNHNN and SYGVQD (reference sequence). Germline trimming cut 3 bases from V and 3 bases from J; bases unmatched to any gene: 8. The CDR3 is 16 amino acids. The part of the CDR3 DNA that was read is TGCGCCAGCAGTGAATCTCCAGGGGGCTCAACAGATACG. Its protein is CASSESPGGSTDT. The complete CDR3 protein is CASSESPGGSTDTQYF.

On this clone itself: With the read ending 3 residues before the CDR3 end, the germline J gene is used to fill in that end. The V call is TRBV6-1, the J call TRBJ1-2, with D unresolved. Between the trimmed V and J ends, which lost 4 bases and 7 bases, there was a span of 19 bases. The CDR3 length is 15 residues. Germline V gives CDR1 MNHNS, CDR2 SASEGT. The part of the CDR3 DNA that was read is TGTGCCAGCAGTGCGCCGGCGGACTCTTCTGCTGGC. This encodes CASSAPADSSAG. The entire CDR3 sequence reads CASSAPADSSAGYTF.

Comments on this clone: Read sequence stops 3 residues before the CDR3 end, and the germline J gene provides the missing end. The rearrangement uses TRBV12-3 or TRBV12-4 and TRBJ1-6, with TRBD1 identical over 7 bases. This CDR3 contains 14 residues. V shed 9 bases and J 2 bases; nucleotides not matched to a gene: 4. The part of the CDR3 DNA that was read is TGTGCCAGTTCGACAGGGACCTATAATTCACCC. Amino acids: CASSTGTYNSP. The full CDR3 reads CASSTGTYNSPLHF.

About this clone: The read ends 3 residues early relative to the CDR3; the germline J gene fills the gap. The chain links TRBV20-1 to TRBJ2-3; 8 nucleotides align to TRBD2. This CDR3 has 14 residues. Germline values: CDR1 DFQATT, CDR2 SNEGSKA (reference sequence). Trimming cost V 6 bases and J 1 base; bases outside gene matches: 6. This chain's CDR3 is CSASLRGGTDTQYF. The part of the CDR3 DNA that was read is TGCAGTGCCTCTCTGCGGGGGGGCACAGATACG.

Details on this clone: The sequenced fragment ends 3 residues before the CDR3 boundary, so the rest is inferred from the germline J gene. V is TRBV29-1 and J is TRBJ2-1, with TRBD2 identical over 7 bases. V was clipped by 7 bases and J by 5 bases; unmatched bases: 14. Germline CDR1 reads SQVTM; CDR2 reads ANQGSEA. CDR3 size: 15 residues. The sequenced part of the CDR3 DNA is TGCAGCGCCGCTCCCCACTGGGACTACGACAATGAG. It encodes CSAAPHWDYDNE. The whole CDR3 sequence is CSAAPHWDYDNEQFF.

In regard to this clone: Coverage ceases 3 residues before the CDR3 finishes, and the germline J gene fills in the end. The J gene is TRBJ1-1, the V gene TRBV12-3 or TRBV12-4; possible D gene TRBD1, 5 bases. The CDR3 has 14 residues. V was cut by 3 bases and J by 2 bases, with 10 bases left in between. This chain's CDR3 is CASSFAGGNTEAFF. CDR3 DNA (partial): TGTGCCAGCAGTTTTGCGGGGGGAAACACTGAA.

Details on this clone: The read halts 3 residues ahead of the CDR3 end, with the missing end drawn from the germline J gene. The chain couples TRBV11-2 to TRBJ1-2, with 11 bases matching TRBD1. This CDR3 has 14 residues. V shed 4 bases, J shed 5 bases, and the junction held 3 bases outside the gene matches. The germline V gene has CDR1 SGHAT and CDR2 FQNNGV. The covered CDR3 bases are TGTGCCAGCAGCTATGGACAGGGGGCGTATGGC. It codes for CASSYGQGAYG. The entire CDR3 protein reads CASSYGQGAYGYTF.

As regards this clone: The sequenced fragment ends 3 residues before the CDR3 boundary, so the rest is inferred from the germline J gene. The rearrangement uses TRBV12-3 or TRBV12-4 and TRBJ2-2; tentative D call: TRBD2 (6 bases). The CDR3 loop spans 15 amino acids. The ends were cut back, 2 bases at V and 4 bases at J, with 11 bases in the middle. This CDR3 is CASSLRRGGTGELFF. CDR3 bases read: TGTGCCAGCAGTTTAAGGCGGGGAGGCACCGGGGAG.

With respect to this clone: The read comes to an end 3 residues before the CDR3 does, leaving the germline J gene to fill in the end. The gene calls are TRBV5-1 and TRBJ2-7; 14 nucleotides match TRBD2. With 3 bases clipped from V and 5 bases from J, the junction kept 10 bases outside the gene matches. The germline gives CDR1 SGHRS, CDR2 YFSETQ. This CDR3 is built from 17 residues. The DNA read from the CDR3 is TGCGCCAGCAGCTATCAGACTAGCGGGGGGGCTCTGGACGAG. Its protein is CASSYQTSGGALDE. The complete CDR3 reads CASSYQTSGGALDEQYF.

Notes on this clone: The read terminates 3 residues ahead of where the CDR3 ends, so the germline J gene completes it. The rearrangement links TRBV7-9 to TRBJ2-5, with TRBD2 matching over 8 bases. The CDR3 has 14 residues. Germline V gene sequence: CDR1 SEHNR, CDR2 FQNEAQ (reference sequence). The J segment lost 4 bases and the V segment lost 1 base, leaving 2 bases of the junction unmatched. The CDR3 loop reads CASSLGAGGETQYF. The covered CDR3 bases are TGTGCCAGCAGCTTAGGGGCGGGGGGAGAGACC.

As for this clone: The CDR3 end falls 3 residues outside the read, so it is completed with the germline J gene. The rearrangement joins TRBV5-6 to TRBJ2-3; D possibly corresponds to TRBD2 (5 bases). Trimming stripped 3 bases from V and 0 bases from J, with 11 bases between. The germline CDR1 and CDR2 sequences are SGHDT and YYEEEE. The CDR3 is made up of 15 amino acids. The CDR3 protein is CASSSYGLSTDTQYF. CDR3 bases read: TGTGCCAGCAGCTCATACGGACTGAGCACAGATACG.

A note on this clone: The read comes to an end 3 residues before the CDR3 does, leaving the germline J gene to fill in the end. The chain carries TRBV18 and TRBJ2-4; tentatively, D is TRBD2 (6 bases). Trimming cost V 2 bases and J 5 bases, with 10 bases left between them. CDR1 KGHSH and CDR2 LQKENI come from the germline V gene. This CDR3 spans 14 amino acids. The sequenced CDR3 bases are TGTGCCAGCTCACCAGGAGGGTCCGAAAACATT. This gives the protein CASSPGGSENI. The CDR3, in full, reads CASSPGGSENIQYF.

A word on this clone: The CDR3 is cut off 3 residues early in the read; its end comes from the germline J gene. J is TRBJ2-3 and V is TRBV19; TRBD2 matches at 13 bases. The trim removed 6 bases at V and 3 bases at J, leaving 12 bases unmatched. This CDR3 region has 18 residues. CDR1 LNHDA and CDR2 SQIVND come from the germline V gene (reference sequence). The part of the CDR3 DNA that was read is TGTGCCAGTAGCTGGACTAGCGGGGGACTCGGGGGGACAGATACG. It specifies CASSWTSGGLGGTDT. The full CDR3 reads CASSWTSGGLGGTDTQYF. Drawing the rest from reference TRBV19 and TRBJ2-3, the complete variable domain is DGGITQSPKYLFRKEGQNVTLSCEQNLNHDAMYWYRQDPGQGLRLIYYSQIVNDFQKGDIAEGYSVSREKKESFPLTVTSAQKNPTAFYLCASSWTSGGLGGTDTQYFGPGTRLTVL.

Details on this clone: The read ends 3 residues shy of where the CDR3 ends; the end is completed using the germline J gene. V is TRBV19 and J is TRBJ1-6, with a possible D match to TRBD1 (6 bases). V was trimmed by 6 bases and J by 7 bases, leaving 19 bases between them. Germline assignment: CDR1 LNHDA and CDR2 SQIVND (reference sequence). The length of the CDR3 is 16 residues. The covered CDR3 bases are TGTGCCAGTAGACCCCCTAGTGGGACAAAAAATTCACCC. Protein sequence: CASRPPSGTKNSP. The entire CDR3 protein is CASRPPSGTKNSPLHF.

With respect to this clone: Coverage ceases 3 residues before the CDR3 finishes, and the germline J gene fills in the end. The J gene is TRBJ1-2, the V gene TRBV29-1; D is undetermined. Trimming removed 0 bases at V and 0 bases at J, with 14 bases between. The CDR3 length is 16 residues. CDR1 is SQVTM and CDR2 is ANQGSEA in the germline V gene. Incomplete CDR3 DNA: TGCAGCGTTGAAGATCTTAGTCGAGCGCCTAACTATGGC. Encoded protein: CSVEDLSRAPNYG. The full CDR3 is CSVEDLSRAPNYGYTF.